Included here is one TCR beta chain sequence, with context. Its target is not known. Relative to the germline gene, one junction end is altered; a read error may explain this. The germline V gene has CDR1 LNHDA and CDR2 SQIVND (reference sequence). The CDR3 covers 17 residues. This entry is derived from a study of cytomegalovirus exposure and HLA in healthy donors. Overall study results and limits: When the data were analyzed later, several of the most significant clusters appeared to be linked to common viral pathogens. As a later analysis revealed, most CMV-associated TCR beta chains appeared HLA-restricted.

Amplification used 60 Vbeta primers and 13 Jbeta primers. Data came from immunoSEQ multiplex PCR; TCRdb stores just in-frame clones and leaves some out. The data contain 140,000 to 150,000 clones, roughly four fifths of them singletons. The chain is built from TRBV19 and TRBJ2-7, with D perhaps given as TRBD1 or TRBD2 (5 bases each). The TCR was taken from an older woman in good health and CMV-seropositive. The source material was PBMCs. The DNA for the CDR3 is TGTGCCAGTAGTCTAGAGGGGAAGGACGGAGGCTCCTACGAGCAGTACTTC. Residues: CASSLEGKDGGSYEQYF.